The next 19 T cell receptor beta chains were all read from a single sample in a study of breast tumors, draining lymph nodes, adjacent tissues. TCRdb itself ran the multiplex PCR reads through MiXCR, one entry per CDR3 protein. The repertoire includes approximately 90,000 distinct CDR3 sequences, around 30% of them detected once, and 8.1% sits in the top ten. Axillary draining lymph nodes of breast cancer patients supplied the node samples. The source material was axillary lymph node tissue. Receptors were obtained from a female donor with breast cancer. Some clones in this sample may be carry-over from other donors' samples.

The chain employs TRBV6-1 and TRBJ1-6; D is uncertain. In germline, CDR1 is MNHNS, CDR2 SASEGT. This CDR3 spans 15 amino acids. V lost 7 bases to trimming and J lost 7 bases, with 17 bases between them. The CDR3 DNA is TGTGCCAGCAAAGGTAGCGGGAGGGCCAATTCACCCCTCCACTTT. Encoded protein: CASKGSGRANSPLHF.

This clonotype was recorded many times. DNA of the CDR3: TGTGCCAGCAGTTTAGGACCCTACTACGAGCAGTACTTC. It specifies CASSLGPYYEQYF. The J gene is TRBJ2-7, the V gene TRBV12-3 or TRBV12-4; D is unclear. V lost 1 base and J 3 bases, leaving 7 bases between the germline ends. This CDR3 comprises 13 residues.

This clonotype came up many times. V is TRBV30 and J is TRBJ1-2, with D possibly being TRBD1 (6 bases). Germline CDR1 reads GTSNPN; CDR2 reads SVGIG (reference sequence). Trimming took 3 bases from V and 7 from J, leaving 15 bases between them. The CDR3 runs to 13 residues. The chain's CDR3 is CAWRVRGFFGYTF. The CDR3 DNA reads TGTGCCTGGAGGGTCAGGGGTTTTTTTGGCTACACCTTC. The full variable domain, with the rest looked up from reference TRBV30 and TRBJ1-2, is SQTIHQWPATLVQPVGSPLSLECTVEGTSNPNLYWYRQAAGRGLQLLFYSVGIGQISSEVPQNLSASRPQDRQFILSSKKLLLSDSGFYLCAWRVRGFFGYTFGSGTRLTVV.

The V and J genes are TRBV7-9 and TRBJ2-4, with a possible D match to TRBD1 (6 bases). The ends were cut back, 5 bases at V and 7 bases at J, with 9 bases in the middle. CDR3 length equals 12 residues. Looked up from germline, CDR1 is SEHNR and CDR2 is FQNEAQ (reference sequence). Here the CDR3 reads CASSRDINIQYF. The CDR3 region has the DNA TGTGCCAGCAGCCGGGACATCAACATTCAGTACTTC.

This clonotype turned up a few times. Given a much more abundant clone one base away, this may be a read error. J is TRBJ2-7 and V is TRBV5-6; D not certain. Per the germline V gene, CDR1 is SGHDT and CDR2 is YYEEEE. Trimming removed 4 bases from V and 2 bases from J, with 10 bases in between. The CDR3 extends over 13 amino acids. Here the CDR3 DNA reads TGTGCCAGCAGCCTTCGGGCCGCCTACGAGCAGTACTTC. This encodes CASSLRAAYEQYF.

This clonotype was detected ten times or more. The rearrangement links TRBV7-9 to TRBJ1-2; D gene ambiguous. The germline V gene has CDR1 SEHNR and CDR2 FQNEAQ (reference sequence). The V end was cut by 3 bases, the J end by 8 bases, with 10 bases between. There are 12 residues in the CDR3. The CDR3 loop reads CASSLGGLGYTF. The CDR3 DNA follows: TGTGCCAGCAGCTTGGGAGGCCTCGGCTACACCTTC.

Concerning this clonotype: A read error may explain this, as a much larger clone is one base away. The genes are TRBV9 and TRBJ2-1, with TRBD2 matching 7 bases. The CDR3 runs 15 residues. Germline-derived CDR1 and CDR2 are SGDLS and YYNGEE. CDR3 coding DNA: TGTGCCAGCAGCGATTCCGGGACTATATACAATGAGCCGTTCTTC. It specifies CASSDSGTIYNEPFF.

This sequence joins TRBV12-3 or TRBV12-4 and TRBJ1-6; D perhaps matches TRBD1 (5 bases). The length of the CDR3 is 14 residues. Trimming removed 3 bases from V and 10 bases from J, with 13 bases in between. DNA of the CDR3: TGTGCCAGCAGTTTCCGGGGGGGAGAGTCACCCCTCCACTTT. It specifies CASSFRGGESPLHF.

This clonotype was recorded at least ten times. The V call is TRBV5-5, the J call TRBJ1-5; 8 bases line up with TRBD1. Germline CDR1 reads SGHKS; CDR2 reads YYEKEE (reference sequence). There are 13 residues in the CDR3. The V segment lost 4 bases and the J segment 7 bases; nucleotides outside the gene matches: 4. CDR3 DNA sequence: TGTGCCAGCAGCGTGACAGGGGACCAGCCCCAGCATTTT. Translated: CASSVTGDQPQHF.

This chain connects TRBV6-2 or TRBV6-3 to TRBJ1-1; a weak D match, TRBD1 (5 bases). In germline, CDR1 is MNHEY, CDR2 SVGEGT. Trimming removed 8 bases at V and 0 bases at J, with 13 bases between. The CDR3 totals 14 residues. CDR3 coding DNA: TGTGCCAGCGAAACAGGTGTCCTGAACACTGAAGCTTTCTTT. Translation: CASETGVLNTEAFF.

This clonotype has at least ten counts. The chain carries TRBV27 and TRBJ2-7, with D maybe TRBD1 (6 bases). The CDR3 has 12 residues. V was shortened by 3 bases and J by 6 bases, with 9 bases between the two germline ends. CDR1 and CDR2 from the germline V gene are MNHEY and SMNVEV (reference sequence). CDR3 nucleotides: TGTGCCAGCAGTTTTGGGGGCTTCGAGCAGTACTTC. This sequence encodes CASSFGGFEQYF.

On this clonotype: A read error may be the cause here, since a much bigger clone is one base away. The rearrangement joins TRBV6-4 to TRBJ2-7, with 10 bases lining up with TRBD1. The germline V gene encodes CDR1 MRHNA and CDR2 SNTAGT. The CDR3 is 14 residues long. After removal of 5 bases from V and 3 bases from J, the junction contained 4 bases not matched to a gene. The CDR3 DNA follows: TGTGCCAGCAGTCCGGGACAGGGGATCTACGAGCAGTACTTC. Translated, it gives CASSPGQGIYEQYF.

In the case of this clonotype: Germline is not matched at one junction end, which may reflect a read error. This chain links TRBV7-2 with TRBJ1-6, with unresolved D. In germline, CDR1 is SGHTA, CDR2 FQGNSA. The CDR3 length is 16 residues. This CDR3 reads CASNLGLGRRNSPLHF. In nucleotides, the CDR3 is TGTGCCAGCAACTTAGGGCTGGGGAGGCGTAATTCACCCCTCCACTTT.

The rearrangement joins TRBV9 to TRBJ1-4; D is uncertain. CDR3 size: 15 residues. CDR1 and CDR2 (germline): SGDLS, YYNGEE. Trimming stripped 0 bases from V and 2 bases from J, with 8 bases between. In DNA, the CDR3 is TGTGCCAGCAGCGTAGATGTCTCGACTAATGAAAAACTGTTTTTT. Protein sequence: CASSVDVSTNEKLFF.

In regard to this clonotype: A clone one base away is much larger, so this may be a read error. J is TRBJ2-6 and V is TRBV19; maybe TRBD1 (5 bases). The CDR3 is made up of 14 amino acids. Germline V lookup: CDR1 LNHDA, CDR2 SQIVND (reference sequence). CDR3 bases: TGTGCCTCCAAAAGGGGCTCTGGGGCCAGCGTCCTGACTTTC. This sequence encodes CASKRGSGASVLTF.

This clonotype appeared many times. The chain has TRBV18 and TRBJ2-2; D not certain. This CDR3 spans 12 amino acids. V was trimmed by 0 bases and J by 8 bases, leaving 4 bases between them. Looked up from germline, CDR1 is KGHSH and CDR2 is LQKENI. The CDR3 sequence is CASSPPTGELFF. For the CDR3, the DNA is TGTGCCAGCTCACCACCAACGGGGGAGCTGTTTTTT.

The table lists this clonotype with many counts. The chain couples TRBV11-2 to TRBJ2-3, with 11 positions matching TRBD2. Losses at the gene ends were 1 base for V and 0 bases for J; bases not matched to a gene: 3. The germline gives CDR1 SGHAT, CDR2 FQNNGV. CDR3 length: 17 residues. The CDR3 is CASSLAGLAASTDTQYF. The CDR3 DNA is TGTGCCAGCAGCTTAGCGGGACTAGCGGCTAGCACAGATACGCAGTATTTT.

In its sample, this clonotype was seen many times. This sequence joins TRBV19 and TRBJ2-1, with 9 bases lining up with TRBD2. This CDR3 spans 15 amino acids. Trimming cost V 5 bases and J 7 bases; bases outside gene matches: 9. The germline V gene has CDR1 LNHDA and CDR2 SQIVND (reference sequence). The CDR3 DNA reads as TGTGCCAGTAGTCTGAGTACTAGCGGGCGGAATGAGCAGTTCTTC. Its protein is CASSLSTSGRNEQFF. Combining the CDR3 with reference TRBV19 and TRBJ2-1 gives the whole variable domain DGGITQSPKYLFRKEGQNVTLSCEQNLNHDAMYWYRQDPGQGLRLIYYSQIVNDFQKGDIAEGYSVSREKKESFPLTVTSAQKNPTAFYLCASSLSTSGRNEQFFGPGTRLTVL.

In the case of this clonotype: Compared with germline, one end of the junction differs, possibly owing to a read error. The chain carries TRBV9 and TRBJ2-7, with D possibly TRBD2 on 5 matching bases. This CDR3 is built from 15 residues. Germline V CDR1 and CDR2: SGDLS, YYNGEE. CDR3 protein: CASSLLASSSYEQYF. CDR3 sequence (DNA): TGCGCCAGCAGCTTGCTAGCTAGCAGCTCCTACGAGCAGTACTTC. Full variable domain (missing parts from reference TRBV9 and TRBJ2-7): DSGVTQTPKHLITATGQRVTLRCSPRSGDLSVYWYQQSLDQGLQFLIQYYNGEERAKGNILERFSAQQFPDLHSELNLSSLELGDSALYFCASSLLASSSYEQYFGPGTRLTVT.